Each of the 18 T cell receptor beta chains below was sequenced from the same sample in a study of shared clonotypes between healthy human individuals. TCRdb's table, derived via immunoSEQ multiplex PCR, lists solely in-frame clones and lacks some. Of about a million clones in the sample, around 74% are singletons; the top ten hold about 1.4%. What was sequenced was memory CD4+ T cells sorted from blood. Subset denoted: CD45RA-negative fraction. Receptors were obtained from a man between 18 and 35 years old in good health.

V and J are TRBV6-5 and TRBJ1-2, with a possible D match to TRBD1 (5 bases). Looked up from germline, CDR1 is MNHEY and CDR2 is SVGAGI. The CDR3 covers 16 residues. Deletions cut 4 bases from V and 3 bases from J, with 18 bases between. CDR3 amino acids: CASSSPGTPRDYGYTF. DNA for the CDR3: TGTGCCAGCAGTTCCCCCGGGACCCCTCGTGACTATGGCTACACCTTC.

This chain uses TRBV5-6 with TRBJ1-2; TRBD1 is a possible D gene (6 bases). The germline V gene has CDR1 SGHDT and CDR2 YYEEEE. The CDR3 runs to 13 residues. V lost 5 bases and J 2 bases, leaving 10 bases between the germline ends. CDR3 sequence (DNA): TGTGCCAGCAGGCCCACAGGGAACTATGGCTACACCTTC. It codes for CASRPTGNYGYTF.

The V call is TRBV7-9, the J call TRBJ2-1, with D maybe TRBD1 (6 bases). V was shortened by 2 bases and J by 7 bases, with 12 bases between the two germline ends. CDR1 SEHNR and CDR2 FQNEAQ come from the germline V gene (reference sequence). The CDR3 has 14 residues. The DNA of the CDR3 is TGTGCCAGCAGCTTATCTACAGGGTGGAATGAGCAGTTCTTC. Its translation: CASSLSTGWNEQFF.

The chain is built from TRBV2 and TRBJ2-5; TRBD2 might be the D (6 bases). The germline V gene encodes CDR1 SNHLY and CDR2 FYNNEI. The CDR3 is 13 amino acids. The V gene lost 4 bases and the J gene lost 7 bases, with 13 bases spanning the gap. The CDR3: CASSGISGGTQYF. In DNA form, the CDR3 reads TGTGCCAGCAGTGGAATCTCCGGGGGGACCCAGTACTTC.

This clone was seen just once. The V call is TRBV27, the J call TRBJ1-2; D possibly corresponds to TRBD1 (5 bases). CDR1 and CDR2 (germline): MNHEY, SMNVEV (reference sequence). Trimming shortened V by 3 bases and J by 6 bases, and 11 bases separated the two germline ends. CDR3 length: 13 amino acids. As DNA, the CDR3 is TGTGCCAGCAGTTTTGGTGCAGGGAATGGCTACACCTTC. It encodes CASSFGAGNGYTF.

This rearrangement joins TRBV6-6 to TRBJ2-3; D might be TRBD1 or TRBD2, each matching 7 bases. Germline V gene lookup returns CDR1 MNHNY and CDR2 SVGAGI (reference sequence). This CDR3 is built from 14 residues. V was cut by 6 bases and J by 1 base, with 11 bases left in between. CDR3 in amino acids: CASSRGGRTDTQYF. DNA for the CDR3: TGTGCCAGCAGCAGGGGGGGGCGCACAGATACGCAGTATTTT.

This clone has a single count. The gene calls are TRBV10-3 and TRBJ2-7, with 7 bases lining up with TRBD2. V was pared by 0 bases and J by 1 base, with 6 bases of the junction left unmatched. This CDR3 is 16 amino acids long. CDR1 and CDR2 (germline): ENHRY, SYGVKD. CDR3 region: CAISESAGVGSYEQYF. In nucleotides, the CDR3 is TGTGCCATCAGTGAGTCGGCGGGAGTTGGTTCCTACGAGCAGTACTTC.

This clone has just a few counts. The CDR3 DNA follows: TGCGCCAGTAGACAGGGGGCAGCGGAGCCCCAGCATTTT. Translation: CASRQGAAEPQHF. The chain links TRBV10-2 to TRBJ1-5; 10 bases match TRBD1. There are 13 residues in the CDR3. V was pared by 9 bases and J by 8 bases, with 7 bases of the junction left unmatched. CDR1 and CDR2 from the germline V gene are WSHSY and SAAADI.

The rearrangement uses TRBV5-6 and TRBJ1-5; no firm D call. This CDR3 comprises 14 residues. V was shortened by 0 bases and J by 9 bases, with 13 bases between the two germline ends. CDR1 is SGHDT and CDR2 is YYEEEE in the germline V gene. The DNA of the CDR3 is TGTGCCAGCAGCTTGGGTCAGACTCTATCGCCCCAGCATTTT. Its protein product is CASSLGQTLSPQHF.

J is TRBJ2-5 and V is TRBV29-1; 7 nucleotides agree with TRBD1. V lost 7 bases, J lost 2 bases, and 7 bases stayed unmatched. The V gene's germline CDR1 is SQVTM and CDR2 ANQGSEA. CDR3 size: 13 residues. CDR3 region: CSGARDSQETQYF. CDR3 DNA sequence: TGCAGCGGGGCCCGGGACAGTCAAGAGACCCAGTACTTC.

This sequence joins TRBV7-2 and TRBJ2-5; D is unclear. The CDR3 totals 16 residues. The germline V and J ends were trimmed by 1 base and 2 bases, with 14 bases remaining between them. Germline CDR1 is SGHTA and CDR2 is FQGNSA. CDR3 DNA sequence: TGTGCCAGCAGCTTAGTGGGCACATCCCGGCAAGAGACCCAGTACTTC. Translated: CASSLVGTSRQETQYF. Looking up the rest from reference TRBV7-2 and TRBJ2-5 gives the full variable domain: GAGVSQSPSNKVTEKGKDVELRCDPISGHTALYWYRQSLGQGLEFLIYFQGNSAPDKSGLPSDRFSAERTGGSVSTLTIQRTQQEDSAVYLCASSLVGTSRQETQYFGPGTRLLVL.

V usage is TRBV19 and J usage is TRBJ1-4, with D unresolved. The germline V gene encodes CDR1 LNHDA and CDR2 SQIVND (reference sequence). Trimming shortened V by 7 bases and J by 0 bases, and 12 bases separated the two germline ends. This CDR3 has 15 residues. The CDR3 loop is CASKARYATNEKLFF. In DNA form, the CDR3 reads TGTGCCAGTAAGGCACGCTATGCAACTAATGAAAAACTGTTTTTT.

This clone was recorded a few times. The chain combines TRBV30 with TRBJ1-2; D might be TRBD1 (6 bases). V was cut by 3 bases and J by 8 bases, with 16 bases left in between. This CDR3 is built from 13 residues. Per germline, CDR1 GTSNPN and CDR2 SVGIG (reference sequence). CDR3 DNA: TGTGCCTGGAGCTCAGGGGTAGAGGGAGGCTACACCTTC. It specifies CAWSSGVEGGYTF.

This clone was detected ten times or more. The rearrangement joins TRBV2 to TRBJ2-3; D call uncertain. Deletions cut 4 bases from V and 4 bases from J, with 12 bases between. This CDR3 comprises 14 residues. CDR1 is SNHLY and CDR2 is FYNNEI in the germline V gene. Here the CDR3 DNA reads TGTGCCAGCAGTGGTCTAGTAGGATCAGATACGCAGTATTTT. It yields the protein CASSGLVGSDTQYF.

The chain uses TRBV7-2 and TRBJ2-1; D remains ambiguous. Trimming removed 2 bases from V and 9 bases from J, with 8 bases in between. The CDR3 has 12 residues. Germline lookup yields CDR1 SGHTA and CDR2 FQGNSA. For the CDR3, the DNA is TGTGCCAGCAGCTTATATAACAGTGAGCAGTTCTTC. Residues: CASSLYNSEQFF.

V and J are TRBV30 and TRBJ2-7; the D call may be TRBD1 or TRBD2 (6 bases each). Germline V gene data show CDR1 as GTSNPN and CDR2 as SVGIG (reference sequence). Trimming left V 2 bases short and J 6 bases short, with 11 bases between. This CDR3 is built from 12 residues. In nucleotides, the CDR3 is TGTGCCTGGAGTCAGAAGGGGGGCGAGCAGTACTTC. Its translation is CAWSQKGGEQYF. The full variable domain, its missing parts supplied by reference TRBV30 and TRBJ2-7, is SQTIHQWPATLVQPVGSPLSLECTVEGTSNPNLYWYRQAAGRGLQLLFYSVGIGQISSEVPQNLSASRPQDRQFILSSKKLLLSDSGFYLCAWSQKGGEQYFGPGTRLTVT.

On this clone itself: Other nucleotide sequences in the sample specify the same CDR3. The rearrangement uses TRBV28 and TRBJ1-2; 8 bases are shared with TRBD1. This CDR3 spans 14 amino acids. Germline loops: CDR1 MDHEN, CDR2 SYDVKM. Trimming cost V 5 bases and J 7 bases; bases outside gene matches: 9. This CDR3 is CASSPPDRGGGYTF. DNA for the CDR3: TGTGCCAGCAGTCCGCCCGACAGGGGCGGTGGCTACACCTTC.

The chain joins TRBV2 to TRBJ2-5, with TRBD1 matching over 8 bases. Germline CDR1 is SNHLY and CDR2 is FYNNEI. The CDR3 is 16 residues long. Losses at the gene ends were 3 bases for V and 2 bases for J; bases not matched to a gene: 8. The CDR3 is CASSDLRTGLQETQYF. In DNA form, the CDR3 reads TGTGCCAGCAGTGACCTGAGGACAGGGTTACAAGAGACCCAGTACTTC.